Listed below are T cell receptor beta chains from one sample, sequenced in a study of OX40 agonist ivuxolimab in advanced cancers. Measured with immunoSEQ multiplex PCR; TCRdb has only the in-frame clones, and not every one. The sample yields under 85,000 clones, approximately 85% seen once. This material consisted of CD4+ or CD8+ T cells sorted from blood, taken in a trial of the OX40 agonist ivuxolimab. These receptors were collected from an adult with an advanced solid tumor such as melanoma, head and neck, liver or kidney cancer. CDR3s include the opening cysteine and the closing phenylalanine or tryptophan. Fields, in order: V gene, J gene, D gene, clone size, CDR3 protein, CDR3 DNA. The D gene is left open where the match is weak. The size field is filled for only some rows; it gives once, few, many or a size class.

>TRBV5-1|TRBJ1-2|.|.
CASSLATEFYGYTF
TGCGCCAGCAGCTTGGCTACGGAGTTCTATGGCTACACCTTC
>TRBV2|TRBJ2-1|.|.
CASSEEGVYNEQFF
TGTGCCAGCAGTGAGGAGGGAGTTTACAATGAGCAGTTCTTC
>TRBV4-1|TRBJ2-7|TRBD2|.
CASSQKTSGTSGTYSYEQYF
TGCGCCAGCAGCCAAAAAACCTCCGGGACTAGCGGGACCTACTCCTACGAGCAGTACTTC
>TRBV18|TRBJ2-3|.|.
CASRVWESTDTQYF
TGTGCCAGTCGTGTCTGGGAGAGCACAGATACGCAGTATTTT
>TRBV11-2|TRBJ2-5|.|.
CASSLDRGIQYF
TGTGCCAGCAGCTTAGATCGAGGGATCCAGTACTTC
>TRBV5-6|TRBJ2-7|.|.
CASSRASYEQYF
TGTGCCAGCAGCCGCGCGTCCTACGAGCAGTACTTC
>TRBV11-1|TRBJ2-4|.|.
CASSSGAGLAKNIQYF
TGTGCCAGCAGCTCGGGAGCGGGCCTAGCCAAAAACATTCAGTACTTC
>TRBV5-1|TRBJ2-5|TRBD2|.
CASTLGASGMYQETQYF
TGCGCCAGCACCCTGGGGGCTAGCGGGATGTACCAAGAGACCCAGTACTTC
>TRBV9|TRBJ1-1|.|.
CASSVDWNMNTEAFF
TGTGCCAGCAGCGTAGATTGGAACATGAACACTGAAGCTTTCTTT
>TRBV27|TRBJ1-2|TRBD1|few
CASGGLQGASGYTF
TGTGCCAGCGGGGGCCTACAGGGGGCTTCGGGCTACACCTTC
>TRBV6-5|TRBJ2-2|TRBD1|.
CASRGQGGDTGELFF
TGTGCCAGCCGGGGACAGGGAGGTGACACCGGGGAGCTGTTTTTT
>TRBV5-1|TRBJ2-1|TRBD2|once
CASSLAASGDEQFF
TGCGCCAGCAGCTTGGCCGCCAGCGGGGATGAGCAGTTCTTC
>TRBV7-9|TRBJ2-3|TRBD2|.
CASSLGASGPTDTQYF
TGTGCCAGCAGCTTAGGAGCTAGCGGACCCACAGATACGCAGTATTTT
>TRBV11-3|TRBJ2-2|.|few
CASRLGPTNTGELFF
TGTGCCAGCAGACTAGGGCCCACGAACACCGGGGAGCTGTTTTTT
>TRBV11-3|TRBJ2-5|.|.
CASSSQETQYF
TGTGCCAGCAGCTCTCAAGAGACCCAGTACTTC
>TRBV27|TRBJ2-7|TRBD2|.
CASSPLAVETYEQYF
TGTGCCAGCAGTCCCCTAGCGGTAGAGACCTACGAGCAGTACTTC
>TRBV7-6|TRBJ2-7|.|.
CASSLAGGTLSYEQYF
TGTGCCAGCAGCTTAGCTGGAGGCACCCTCTCCTACGAGCAGTACTTC
>TRBV5-3|TRBJ2-7|.|few
CARSRKDGRDRPNEQYF
TGTGCCAGAAGCCGAAAAGATGGCCGGGACCGACCCAACGAGCAGTACTTC